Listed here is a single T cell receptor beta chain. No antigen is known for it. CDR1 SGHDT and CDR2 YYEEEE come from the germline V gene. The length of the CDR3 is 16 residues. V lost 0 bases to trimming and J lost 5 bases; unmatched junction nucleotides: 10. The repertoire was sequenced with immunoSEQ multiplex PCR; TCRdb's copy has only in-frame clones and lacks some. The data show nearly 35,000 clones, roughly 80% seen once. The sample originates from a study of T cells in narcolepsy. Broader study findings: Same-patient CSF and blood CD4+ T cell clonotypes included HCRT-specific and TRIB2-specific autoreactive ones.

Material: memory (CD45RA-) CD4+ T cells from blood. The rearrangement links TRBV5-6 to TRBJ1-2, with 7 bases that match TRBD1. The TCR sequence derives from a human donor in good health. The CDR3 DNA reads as TGTGCCAGCAGCTTGGCCCCTAGGGGGCCCTTATATGGCTACACCTTC. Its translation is CASSLAPRGPLYGYTF. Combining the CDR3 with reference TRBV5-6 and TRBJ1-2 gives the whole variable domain DAGVTQSPTHLIKTRGQQVTLRCSPKSGHDTVSWYQQALGQGPQFIFQYYEEEERQRGNFPDRFSGHQFPNYSSELNVNALLLGDSALYLCASSLAPRGPLYGYTFGSGTRLTVV.